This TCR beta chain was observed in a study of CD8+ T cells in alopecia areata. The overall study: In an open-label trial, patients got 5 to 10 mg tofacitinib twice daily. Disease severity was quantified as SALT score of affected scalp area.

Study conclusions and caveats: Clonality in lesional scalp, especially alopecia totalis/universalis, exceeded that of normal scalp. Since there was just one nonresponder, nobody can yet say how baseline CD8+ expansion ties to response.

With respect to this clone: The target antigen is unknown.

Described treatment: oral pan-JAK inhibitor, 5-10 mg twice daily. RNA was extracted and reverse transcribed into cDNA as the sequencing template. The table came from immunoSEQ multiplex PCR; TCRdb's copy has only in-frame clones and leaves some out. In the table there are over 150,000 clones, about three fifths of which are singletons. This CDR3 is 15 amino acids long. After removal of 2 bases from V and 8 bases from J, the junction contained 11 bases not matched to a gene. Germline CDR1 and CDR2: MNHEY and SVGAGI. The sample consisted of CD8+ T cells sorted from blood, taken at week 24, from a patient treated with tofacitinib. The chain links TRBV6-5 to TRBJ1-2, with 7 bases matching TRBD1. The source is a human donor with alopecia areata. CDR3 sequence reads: CASSYAPDRAKGYTF. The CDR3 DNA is TGTGCCAGCAGTTACGCGCCAGACAGGGCAAAGGGCTACACCTTC.